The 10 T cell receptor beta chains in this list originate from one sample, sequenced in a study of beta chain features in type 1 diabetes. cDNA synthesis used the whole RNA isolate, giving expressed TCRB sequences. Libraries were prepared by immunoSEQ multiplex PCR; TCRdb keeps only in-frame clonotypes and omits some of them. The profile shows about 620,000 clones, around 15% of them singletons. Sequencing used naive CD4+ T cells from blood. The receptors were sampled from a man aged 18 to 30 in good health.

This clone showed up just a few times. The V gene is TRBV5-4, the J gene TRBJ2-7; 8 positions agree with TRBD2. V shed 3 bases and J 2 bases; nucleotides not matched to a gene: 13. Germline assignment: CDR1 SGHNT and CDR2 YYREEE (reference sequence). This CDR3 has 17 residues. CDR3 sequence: CASSSAAGRAGTYEQYF. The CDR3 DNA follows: TGTGCCAGCAGCTCCGCGGCCGGGAGGGCAGGGACCTACGAGCAGTACTTC.

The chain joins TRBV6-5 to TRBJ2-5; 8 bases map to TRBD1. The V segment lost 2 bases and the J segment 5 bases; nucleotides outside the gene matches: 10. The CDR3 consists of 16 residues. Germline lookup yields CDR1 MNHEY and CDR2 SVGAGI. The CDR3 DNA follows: TGTGCCAGCAGTTACCGGGGGACAGGAGGGAGGGAGACCCAGTACTTC. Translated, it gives CASSYRGTGGRETQYF.

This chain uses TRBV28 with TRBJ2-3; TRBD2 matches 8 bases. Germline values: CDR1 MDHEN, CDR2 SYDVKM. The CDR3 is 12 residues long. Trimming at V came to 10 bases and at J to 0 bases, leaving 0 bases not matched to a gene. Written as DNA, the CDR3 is TGTGCCACGGGGGGGAGCACAGATACGCAGTATTTT. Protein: CATGGSTDTQYF.

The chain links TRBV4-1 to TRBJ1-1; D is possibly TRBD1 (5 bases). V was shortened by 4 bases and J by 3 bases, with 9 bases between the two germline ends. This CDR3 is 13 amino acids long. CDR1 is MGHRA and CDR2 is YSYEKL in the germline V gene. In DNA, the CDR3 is TGCGCCAGCAGCCTTAACAGGTACACTGAAGCTTTCTTT. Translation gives CASSLNRYTEAFF.

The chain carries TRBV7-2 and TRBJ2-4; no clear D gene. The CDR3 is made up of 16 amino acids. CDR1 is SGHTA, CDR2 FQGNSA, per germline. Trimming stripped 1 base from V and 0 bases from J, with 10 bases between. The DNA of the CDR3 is TGTGCCAGCAGCTTAGGGGCCAGACTAGCCAAAAACATTCAGTACTTC. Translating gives CASSLGARLAKNIQYF.

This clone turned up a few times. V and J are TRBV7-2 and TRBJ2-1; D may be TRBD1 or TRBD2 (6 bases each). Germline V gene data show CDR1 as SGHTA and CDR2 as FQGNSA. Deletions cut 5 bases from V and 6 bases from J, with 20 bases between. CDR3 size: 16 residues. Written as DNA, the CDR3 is TGTGCCAGCAGCCCCCGGGGGCAGGGGCCTTCCAATGAGCAGTTCTTC. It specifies CASSPRGQGPSNEQFF.

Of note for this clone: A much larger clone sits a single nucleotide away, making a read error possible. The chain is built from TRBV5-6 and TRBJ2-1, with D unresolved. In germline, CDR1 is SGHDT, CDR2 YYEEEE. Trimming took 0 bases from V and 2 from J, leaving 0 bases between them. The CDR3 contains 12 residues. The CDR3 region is CASSLAYNEQFF. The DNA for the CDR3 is TGTGCCAGCAGCTTGGCCTACAATGAGCAGTTCTTC.

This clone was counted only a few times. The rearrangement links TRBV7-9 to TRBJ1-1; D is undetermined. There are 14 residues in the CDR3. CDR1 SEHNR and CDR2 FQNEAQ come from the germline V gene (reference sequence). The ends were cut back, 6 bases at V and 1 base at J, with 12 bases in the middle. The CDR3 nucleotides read TGTGCCAGCAGTGCTCAATCCGAGAACACTGAAGCTTTCTTT. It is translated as CASSAQSENTEAFF.

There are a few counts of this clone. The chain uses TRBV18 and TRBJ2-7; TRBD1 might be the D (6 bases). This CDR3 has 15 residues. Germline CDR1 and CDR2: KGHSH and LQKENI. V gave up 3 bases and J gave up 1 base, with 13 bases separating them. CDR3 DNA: TGTGCCAGCTCACCTACAGGGCGTATATCCTACGAGCAGTACTTC. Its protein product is CASSPTGRISYEQYF. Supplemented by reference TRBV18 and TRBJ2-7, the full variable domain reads NAGVMQNPRHLVRRRGQEARLRCSPMKGHSHVYWYRQLPEEGLKFMVYLQKENIIDESGMPKERFSAEFPKEGPSILRIQQVVRGDSAAYFCASSPTGRISYEQYFGPGTRLTVT.

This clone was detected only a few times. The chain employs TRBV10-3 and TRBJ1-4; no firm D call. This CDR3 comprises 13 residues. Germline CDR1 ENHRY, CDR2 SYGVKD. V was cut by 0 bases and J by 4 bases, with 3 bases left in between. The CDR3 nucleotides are TGTGCCATCAGTGAGTCGAGTAATGAAAAACTGTTTTTT. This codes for CAISESSNEKLFF.